This T cell receptor beta chain was sequenced during a study of T cell repertoires in cytomegalovirus infection. This clonotype was detected once. Since a much larger clone is just one base distant, this may be a read error. Germline V lookup: CDR1 SGHTA, CDR2 FQGNSA. This CDR3 is 12 amino acids long. TCRdb redid the calling of the reads with MiXCR, one entry per CDR3 protein. The sample yields hundreds of thousands of distinct CDR3 sequences, 15% to 20% seen once. The TCR was taken from a human donor in good health (CMV status not recorded). Some clones in this sample may be carry-over from other donors' samples. Sequencing input: PBMCs. The chain combines TRBV7-2 with TRBJ2-1, with unresolved D. The CDR3 is CASSLLWNEQLF. The CDR3 DNA follows: TGTGCCAGCAGCTTACTTTGGAATGAGCAGTTGTTC.